This TCR beta chain comes out of a study of cytomegalovirus exposure and HLA in healthy donors. Findings and limits, study-wide: TCR sequences were mostly rare, though some public TCRs occurred in many donors.

Concerning this clone: Antigen: not known.

V dropped 2 bases and J dropped 7 bases, with 7 bases sitting between them. CDR1 SGHTS and CDR2 YDEGEE come from the germline V gene. The CDR3 runs to 13 residues. PCR used 60 Vbeta primers and 13 Jbeta primers. TCRdb keeps only in-frame clones here, not all; method: immunoSEQ multiplex PCR. Found here are 130,000 to 150,000 clones, approximately 70% of them singletons; the top ten hold over 1%. V is TRBV5-8 and J is TRBJ1-6, with D tentatively TRBD1 (5 bases). The TCR originated in a middle-aged woman in good health and CMV-seronegative. Sequencing was done on a sample of PBMCs. CDR3 sequence reads: CASSFDSNSPLHF. CDR3 DNA: TGTGCCAGCAGCTTCGACAGCAATTCACCCCTCCACTTT.